This T cell receptor (beta chain) was sequenced in a study of identifying expanded T cells in peripheral blood. Some clones are missing from TCRdb's copy, which holds only in-frame ones; the method was immunoSEQ multiplex PCR. The sample yields approximately 100,000 clones, about 87% seen once. Germline values: CDR1 SGHAT, CDR2 FQNNGV. J lost 5 bases, V lost 3 bases, and 5 bases had no gene match. CDR3 length: 14 residues. The sequencing input was blood. The receptor comes from a person aged 18 to 70 in good health. The rearrangement links TRBV11-2 to TRBJ2-7; 9 nucleotides line up with TRBD1. The CDR3 is CASSLETGGDEQYF. CDR3 bases: TGTGCCAGCAGCTTGGAAACAGGGGGCGACGAGCAGTACTTC.